The rows below give T cell receptor beta chains drawn from one sample of a study of blood T cells in healthy people across ages. TCRdb recomputed calls from the 5' RACE reads with MiXCR, one row per CDR3 protein. The data contain about 1.1 million distinct CDR3 sequences, 30% to 40% of them seen just once; the ten biggest clones take up about an eighth. The sample consisted of blood. Receptors originate from a young man in good health. Each CDR3 is given with its conserved first and last residue. D genes are given only for firm matches. Where a row states a size, it is once, few, many or the class of an expanded clone; other rows omit it.

v_call	d_call	clone_size	cdr3_length	j_call	cdr3_nt	cdr3_aa
TRBV10-3	TRBD1	few	14	TRBJ1-2	TGTGCCATCAGGATACAGGGGGCTGACTATGGCTACACCTTC	CAIRIQGADYGYTF
TRBV10-2	NA	NA	14	TRBJ1-5	TGCGCCAGCAGTGAACAGGGACGGAATCAGCCCCAGCATTTT	CASSEQGRNQPQHF
TRBV5-6	TRBD2	NA	14	TRBJ2-3	TGTGCCAGCAACCCACTAGCGGGAGCGAGGACGCAGTATTTT	CASNPLAGARTQYF
TRBV20-1	NA	few	14	TRBJ2-1	TGCAGTGCTAGAGTGGGGGGGGCGGACAATGAGCAGTTCTTC	CSARVGGADNEQFF
TRBV27	NA	NA	16	TRBJ1-1	TGTGCCAGCAACGCGGGGGGGGCCACCGGGGTCACTGAAGCTTTCTTT	CASNAGGATGVTEAFF
TRBV28	NA	NA	12	TRBJ2-1	TGTGCCAGCAGTTTATCACTCCAAGGGCAGTTCTTC	CASSLSLQGQFF
TRBV29-1	NA	few	10	TRBJ1-1	TGCAGCGTGGCCGACTTTGAAGCTTTCTTT	CSVADFEAFF
TRBV3-1	NA	NA	14	TRBJ1-6	TGTGCCGGCAGCCAGAAGGACAGTAATTCACCCCTCCACTTT	CAGSQKDSNSPLHF
TRBV27	NA	few	13	TRBJ2-2	TGTGCCAGCAGTTTAGGACATCTGGGGGAGCTGTTTTTT	CASSLGHLGELFF
TRBV4-1	NA	NA	16	TRBJ2-1	TGCGCCAGCAGCCGAAGCCCCGACAGCTTATACAATGAGCAGTTCTTC	CASSRSPDSLYNEQFF
TRBV7-8	NA	NA	15	TRBJ2-7	TGTGCCAGCAGCTTAGTAGGGGACTCCGCGGGAGAGCAGTACTTC	CASSLVGDSAGEQYF
TRBV12-5	NA	few	12	TRBJ2-1	TGTGCTAGTGGTTGGGGGGAAGGGGAGCAGTTCTTC	CASGWGEGEQFF
TRBV4-1	NA	few	17	TRBJ1-1	TGCGCCAGCAGCCACGCTACCCCCGGACGGTCGAACACTGAAGCTTTCTTT	CASSHATPGRSNTEAFF
TRBV5-1	NA	NA	13	TRBJ1-3	TGCGCCAGCATGGACAGCTCTGGAAACACCATATATTTT	CASMDSSGNTIYF
TRBV7-3	TRBD2	NA	17	TRBJ2-4	TGTGCCAGCAGCCAAAATGGGCCTAGCGGGAGCCACAACATTCAGTACTTC	CASSQNGPSGSHNIQYF
TRBV4-1	TRBD2	NA	17	TRBJ2-4	TGCGCCAGCAGCCAACCTACTAGCGGTAGAGCCAAAAACATTCAGTACTTC	CASSQPTSGRAKNIQYF
TRBV7-9	NA	few	14	TRBJ2-3	TGTGCCAGCAGTCGCGACCCAGCGTGGGATACGCAGTATTTT	CASSRDPAWDTQYF
TRBV7-2	NA	NA	16	TRBJ2-7	TGTGCCAGCAGCTTAGTCTCCGGGGGCGGTTCCTACGAGCAGTACTTC	CASSLVSGGGSYEQYF
TRBV5-1	NA	NA	15	TRBJ2-3	TGCGCCAGCAGCTTGGCCAGAGTTAGCACAGATACGCAGTATTTT	CASSLARVSTDTQYF
TRBV7-9	NA	many	16	TRBJ1-4	TGTGCCAGCAGCTCGGAGGGCAGGTTTATTAATGAAAAACTGTTTTTT	CASSSEGRFINEKLFF
TRBV5-1	TRBD1	NA	16	TRBJ1-4	TGCGCCAGCAGCTCAAGGGGGCAGAGAAGTAATGAAAAACTGTTTTTT	CASSSRGQRSNEKLFF
TRBV12-3/TRBV12-4	NA	NA	15	TRBJ1-4	TGTGCCAGCAGTTTAGTGGCATCCGGGGTTGGAAAACTGTTTTTT	CASSLVASGVGKLFF
TRBV7-9	NA	NA	15	TRBJ1-1	TGTGCCAGCAGCTTAGAAAGAATGCCGAACACTGAAGCTTTCTTT	CASSLERMPNTEAFF
TRBV9	NA	few	18	TRBJ1-2	TGTGCCAGCAGCCCATTTGGGACCGGGACCTCAACTATCTATGGCTACACCTTC	CASSPFGTGTSTIYGYTF
TRBV5-1	NA	NA	15	TRBJ1-2	TGCGCCAGCAGCTCCCCACCGGGGGCTAACTATGGCTACACCTTC	CASSSPPGANYGYTF
TRBV7-9	NA	few	13	TRBJ2-7	TGTGCCAGCAGCTTAGTCGTCTCCTACGAGCAGTACTTC	CASSLVVSYEQYF
TRBV20-1	TRBD2	NA	12	TRBJ2-7	TGCAGTGCTGCCAGCGGGGTAGATGAGCAGTACTTC	CSAASGVDEQYF
TRBV6-5	NA	NA	14	TRBJ1-1	TGTGCCAGCAGTGCTTGGATCCTGGGGGATGCGGCTTTCTTT	CASSAWILGDAAFF
TRBV12-3/TRBV12-4	NA	NA	11	TRBJ1-3	TGTGCCAGCAGTTTAATGAACACCATATATTTT	CASSLMNTIYF
TRBV20-1	NA	NA	16	TRBJ2-5	TGCAGTGCTAGTTCCGGGACCCCTTCAAACCAAGAGACCCAGTACTTC	CSASSGTPSNQETQYF
TRBV5-1	NA	few	14	TRBJ1-5	TGCGCCAGCAGCTCCGGGGGTGGGGATCAGCCCCAGCATTTT	CASSSGGGDQPQHF
TRBV20-1	NA	NA	12	TRBJ1-5	TGCAGTGCTACGCCGGGAGATCAGCCCCAGCATTTT	CSATPGDQPQHF
TRBV6-2/TRBV6-3	TRBD1	NA	15	TRBJ1-4	TGTGCCAGCAGAAACGGGGGACAGTTGGATGAAAAACTGTTTTTT	CASRNGGQLDEKLFF
TRBV20-1	NA	few	11	TRBJ1-5	TGCAGTGCTAGTGTCAATCAGCCCCAGCATTTT	CSASVNQPQHF
TRBV6-1	NA	NA	13	TRBJ2-3	TGTGCCAGCAGTGGGGTCGCCACAGATACGCAGTATTTT	CASSGVATDTQYF
TRBV9	NA	NA	14	TRBJ2-3	TGTGCCAGCAGCGTAGGGCTGGGGGCAGATACGCAGTATTTT	CASSVGLGADTQYF
TRBV6-2/TRBV6-3	NA	NA	13	TRBJ1-5	TGTGCCAGCAGTTACGTCCAGGATCAGCCCCAGCATTTT	CASSYVQDQPQHF
TRBV5-6	NA	NA	16	TRBJ1-1	TGTGCCAGCAGCCGTGGGATGTCGGGGATGAACACTGAAGCTTTCTTT	CASSRGMSGMNTEAFF
TRBV6-2/TRBV6-3	NA	few	13	TRBJ2-7	TGTGCCAGCAGTTCCAACCCAATCTACGAGCAGTACTTC	CASSSNPIYEQYF
TRBV6-5	TRBD2	NA	15	TRBJ2-7	TGTGCCAGCAGCTCTAGCGGGAGCTCCTACAATGAGCAGTACTTC	CASSSSGSSYNEQYF
TRBV5-1	TRBD1	NA	15	TRBJ2-7	TGCGCCAGCAGCACTGACTCCGGGACAGCCTGCGAGCAGTACTTC	CASSTDSGTACEQYF
TRBV20-1	NA	NA	14	TRBJ2-1	TGCAGTGCTAGGGGGGACTCCAGATACAATGAGCAGTTCTTC	CSARGDSRYNEQFF
TRBV25-1	TRBD1	once	16	TRBJ1-3	TGTGCCAGCAGTTCCGGGACAGGGGGGTATGGAGACACCATATATTTT	CASSSGTGGYGDTIYF
TRBV7-2	NA	few	12	TRBJ2-1	TGTGCCAGCACCCGAGGTGAGAATGAGCAGTTCTTC	CASTRGENEQFF
TRBV10-3	NA	many	13	TRBJ2-1	TGTGCCATCAGTGAGCCCTGGGGCAATGAGCAGTTCTTC	CAISEPWGNEQFF
TRBV6-6	NA	NA	14	TRBJ1-5	TGTGCCAGCAGTGCTCAGGGTAACAATCAGCCCCAGCATTTT	CASSAQGNNQPQHF
TRBV20-1	NA	NA	17	TRBJ1-4	TGCAGTGCTAGTAATTTGGCCGGGGGTGCCGCGAGTGAAAAACTGTTTTTT	CSASNLAGGAASEKLFF
TRBV6-2/TRBV6-3	NA	NA	16	TRBJ1-2	TGTGCCAGCAGTTACTGGCAGGGAACAAAGTGGGATGGCTACACCTTC	CASSYWQGTKWDGYTF
TRBV4-3	NA	many	15	TRBJ1-2	TGCGCCAGCAGCCTATCCTTCCGGGTCTTCTATGGCTACACCTTC	CASSLSFRVFYGYTF
TRBV3-1	NA	few	15	TRBJ2-4	TGTGCCAGCAGCACCGTGGGGCGACCCGTAAACATTCAGTACTTC	CASSTVGRPVNIQYF
TRBV24-1	NA	few	15	TRBJ2-3	TGTGCCACCAGTGACCCCCGCTCCCCGCGGGATACGCAGTATTTT	CATSDPRSPRDTQYF
TRBV5-1	NA	NA	16	TRBJ2-1	TGCGCCAGCAGCGGAAGGACAGCCACCTTCGAGAATGAGCAGTTCTTC	CASSGRTATFENEQFF
TRBV20-1	NA	NA	13	TRBJ2-7	TGCAGTGCTACCACGGGGGAGGAAAACGAGCAGTACTTC	CSATTGEENEQYF
TRBV20-1	TRBD2	NA	15	TRBJ2-3	TGCAGTGCTACCCGTAGCGGGGACGTCACAGATACGCAGTATTTT	CSATRSGDVTDTQYF
TRBV15	NA	NA	14	TRBJ1-5	TGTGCCACCGCACAGATATCAAGCAATCAGCCCCAGCATTTT	CATAQISSNQPQHF
TRBV5-6	TRBD1	NA	17	TRBJ2-7	TGTGCCAGCAGCTCTACACTATGGACAGGAAGCTCCTACGAGCAGTACTTC	CASSSTLWTGSSYEQYF
TRBV20-1	NA	NA	18	TRBJ2-3	TGCAGTGCTAGAGATAAAAACGGATCCATAGTGACCACAGATACGCAGTATTTT	CSARDKNGSIVTTDTQYF
TRBV7-6	NA	NA	15	TRBJ2-1	TGTGCCAGCAGCTTAGCTCTTAGCGGATACAATGAGCAGTTCTTC	CASSLALSGYNEQFF